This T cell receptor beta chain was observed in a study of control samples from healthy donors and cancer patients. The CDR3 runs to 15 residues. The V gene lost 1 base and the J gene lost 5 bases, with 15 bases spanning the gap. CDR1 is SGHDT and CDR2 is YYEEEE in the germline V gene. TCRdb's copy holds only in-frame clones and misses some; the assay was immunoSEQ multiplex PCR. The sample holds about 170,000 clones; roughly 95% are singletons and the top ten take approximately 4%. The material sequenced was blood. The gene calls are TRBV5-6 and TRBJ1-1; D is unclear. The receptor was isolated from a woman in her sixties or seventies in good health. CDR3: CASSLWAAYGTEAFF. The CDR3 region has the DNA TGTGCCAGCAGCTTGTGGGCAGCTTACGGGACTGAAGCTTTCTTT.